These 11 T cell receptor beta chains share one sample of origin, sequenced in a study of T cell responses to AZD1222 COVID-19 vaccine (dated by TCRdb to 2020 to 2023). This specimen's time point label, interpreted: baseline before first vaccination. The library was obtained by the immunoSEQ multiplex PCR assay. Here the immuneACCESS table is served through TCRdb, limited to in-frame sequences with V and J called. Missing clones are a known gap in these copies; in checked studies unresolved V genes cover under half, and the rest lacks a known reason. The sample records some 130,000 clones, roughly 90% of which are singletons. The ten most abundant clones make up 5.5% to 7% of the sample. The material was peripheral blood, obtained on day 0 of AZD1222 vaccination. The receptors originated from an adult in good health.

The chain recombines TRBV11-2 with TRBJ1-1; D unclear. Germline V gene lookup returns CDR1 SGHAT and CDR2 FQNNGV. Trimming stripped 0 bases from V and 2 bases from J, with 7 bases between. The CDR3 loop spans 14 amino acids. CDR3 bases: TGTGCCAGCAGCTTAGATGGGAGAAACACTGAAGCTTTCTTT. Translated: CASSLDGRNTEAFF.

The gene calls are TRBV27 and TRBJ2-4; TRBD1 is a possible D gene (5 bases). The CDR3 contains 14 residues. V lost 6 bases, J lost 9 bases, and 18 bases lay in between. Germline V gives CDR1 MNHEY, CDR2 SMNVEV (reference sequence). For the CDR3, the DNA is TGTGCCAGCAGACCCACTCCCCAGGGTCGCATTCAGTACTTC. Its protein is CASRPTPQGRIQYF.

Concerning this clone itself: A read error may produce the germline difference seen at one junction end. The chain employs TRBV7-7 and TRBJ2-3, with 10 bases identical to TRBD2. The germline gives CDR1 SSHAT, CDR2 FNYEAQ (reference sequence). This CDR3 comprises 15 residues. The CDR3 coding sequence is TGTGCTAGCAGCTCTAGCGGGGGCCCGAAAGATACGCAGTATTTT. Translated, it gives CASSSSGGPKDTQYF.

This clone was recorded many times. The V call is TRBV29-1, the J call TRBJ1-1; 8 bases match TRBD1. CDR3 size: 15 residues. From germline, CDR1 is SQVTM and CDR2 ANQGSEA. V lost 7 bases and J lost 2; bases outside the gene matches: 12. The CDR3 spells CSGAGTGLFNTEAFF. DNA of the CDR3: TGCAGCGGGGCCGGGACAGGACTTTTTAACACTGAAGCTTTCTTT.

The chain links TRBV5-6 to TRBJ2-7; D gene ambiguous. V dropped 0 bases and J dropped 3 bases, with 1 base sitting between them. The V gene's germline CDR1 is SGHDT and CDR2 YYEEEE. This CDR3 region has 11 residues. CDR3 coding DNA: TGTGCCAGCAGCTTGGGCTACGAGCAGTACTTC. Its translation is CASSLGYEQYF.

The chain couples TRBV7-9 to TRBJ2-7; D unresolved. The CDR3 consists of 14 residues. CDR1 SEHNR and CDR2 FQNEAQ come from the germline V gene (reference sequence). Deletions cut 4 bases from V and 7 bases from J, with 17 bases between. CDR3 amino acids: CASSSFRTQDEQYF. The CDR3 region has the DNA TGTGCCAGCAGCTCTTTCAGGACCCAGGATGAGCAGTACTTC.

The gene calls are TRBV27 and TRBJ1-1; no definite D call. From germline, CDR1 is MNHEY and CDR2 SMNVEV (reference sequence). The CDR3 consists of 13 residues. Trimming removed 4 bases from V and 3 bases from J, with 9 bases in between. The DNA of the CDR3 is TGTGCCAGCAGTTGGGGAGGGTACACTGAAGCTTTCTTT. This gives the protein CASSWGGYTEAFF.

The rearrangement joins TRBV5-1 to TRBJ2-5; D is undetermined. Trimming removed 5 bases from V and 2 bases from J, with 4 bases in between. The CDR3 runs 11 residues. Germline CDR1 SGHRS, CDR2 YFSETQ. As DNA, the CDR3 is TGCGCCAGCAGGTTACAAGAGACCCAGTACTTC. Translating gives CASRLQETQYF.

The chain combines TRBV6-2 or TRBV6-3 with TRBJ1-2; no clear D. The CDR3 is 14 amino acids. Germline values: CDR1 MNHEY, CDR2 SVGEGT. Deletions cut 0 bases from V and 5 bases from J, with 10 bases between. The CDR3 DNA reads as TGTGCCAGCAGTTACTCCCAGAACTGGTATGGCTACACCTTC. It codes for CASSYSQNWYGYTF.

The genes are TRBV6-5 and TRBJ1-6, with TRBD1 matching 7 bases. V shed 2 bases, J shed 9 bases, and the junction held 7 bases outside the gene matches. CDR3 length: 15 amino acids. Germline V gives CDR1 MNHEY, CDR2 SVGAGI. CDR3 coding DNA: TGTGCCAGCAGTTACGAGGCAGGGGGGGGTTCACCCCTCCACTTT. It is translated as CASSYEAGGGSPLHF.

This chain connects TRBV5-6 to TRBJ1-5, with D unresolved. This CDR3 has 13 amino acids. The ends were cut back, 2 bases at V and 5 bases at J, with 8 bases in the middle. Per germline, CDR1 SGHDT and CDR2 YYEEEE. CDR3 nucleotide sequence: TGTGCCAGCAGCTTTGACAAAGATCAGCCCCAGCATTTT. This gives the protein CASSFDKDQPQHF. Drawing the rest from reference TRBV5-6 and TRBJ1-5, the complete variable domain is DAGVTQSPTHLIKTRGQQVTLRCSPKSGHDTVSWYQQALGQGPQFIFQYYEEEERQRGNFPDRFSGHQFPNYSSELNVNALLLGDSALYLCASSFDKDQPQHFGDGTRLSIL.